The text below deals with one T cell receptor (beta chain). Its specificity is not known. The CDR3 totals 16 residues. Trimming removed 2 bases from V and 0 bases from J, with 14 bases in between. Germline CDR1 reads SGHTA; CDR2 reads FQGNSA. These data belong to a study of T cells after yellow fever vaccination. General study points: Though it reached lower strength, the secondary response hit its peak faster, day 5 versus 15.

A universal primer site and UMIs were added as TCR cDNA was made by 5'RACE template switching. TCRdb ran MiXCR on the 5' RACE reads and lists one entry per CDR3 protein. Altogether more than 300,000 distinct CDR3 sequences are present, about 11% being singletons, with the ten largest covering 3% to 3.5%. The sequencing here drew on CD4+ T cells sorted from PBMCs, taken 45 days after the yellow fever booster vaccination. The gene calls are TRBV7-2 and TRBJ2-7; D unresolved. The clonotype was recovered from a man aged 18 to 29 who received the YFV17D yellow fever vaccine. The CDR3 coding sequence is TGTGCCAGCAGCTTATACAGCAGAGGAGACTCCTACGAGCAGTACTTC. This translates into CASSLYSRGDSYEQYF.